Each of the 21 T cell receptor beta chains below was sequenced from the same sample in a study of blood T cell repertoires in COVID-19. Assay used: immunoSEQ multiplex PCR; TCRdb lists only in-frame clones, some missing. The sample records about 410,000 clones, 70% to 90% being singletons. The source material was peripheral blood. These receptors were collected from a woman between 35 and 50 years old with COVID-19, enrolled during active disease.

The chain combines TRBV9 with TRBJ1-2, with D unresolved. The V end lost 0 bases, the J end lost 5 bases, and 5 bases lay between the germline ends. CDR1 and CDR2 from the germline V gene are SGDLS and YYNGEE. The CDR3 length is 12 residues. In DNA, the CDR3 is TGTGCCAGCAGCGTAGAATCATATGGCTACACCTTC. As protein: CASSVESYGYTF.

J is TRBJ2-4 and V is TRBV5-1, with D possibly TRBD2 on 6 matching bases. Germline V lookup: CDR1 SGHRS, CDR2 YFSETQ. The CDR3 is 14 amino acids. V was trimmed by 4 bases and J by 5 bases, leaving 13 bases between them. For the CDR3, the DNA is TGCGCCAGCAGCCCCGGGACTGTCGAAAACATTCAGTACTTC. This gives the protein CASSPGTVENIQYF.

The gene calls are TRBV19 and TRBJ2-7; a possible D gene is TRBD2 (5 bases). Germline V CDR1 and CDR2: LNHDA, SQIVND (reference sequence). V lost 2 bases to trimming and J lost 0 bases, with 14 bases between them. CDR3 length equals 16 residues. The CDR3 protein is CASSITWRALSYEQYF. The DNA of the CDR3 is TGTGCCAGTAGTATAACGTGGCGGGCACTCTCCTACGAGCAGTACTTC.

The rearrangement uses TRBV7-2 and TRBJ2-5; TRBD2 matches 9 bases. J was trimmed by 3 bases and V by 4 bases; bases with no gene match: 12. Germline V lookup: CDR1 SGHTA, CDR2 FQGNSA. This CDR3 comprises 17 residues. The CDR3 is CASSSSWVAGVEETQYF. As DNA, the CDR3 is TGTGCCAGCAGCTCATCGTGGGTAGCGGGAGTCGAAGAGACCCAGTACTTC. The full variable domain, completed using reference TRBV7-2 and TRBJ2-5, is GAGVSQSPSNKVTEKGKDVELRCDPISGHTALYWYRQSLGQGLEFLIYFQGNSAPDKSGLPSDRFSAERTGGSVSTLTIQRTQQEDSAVYLCASSSSWVAGVEETQYFGPGTRLLVL.

The J gene is TRBJ2-5, the V gene TRBV19, with D perhaps matching TRBD2 (7 bases). The CDR3 has 16 amino acids. Trimming stripped 1 base from V and 4 bases from J, with 16 bases between. Per the germline V gene, CDR1 is LNHDA and CDR2 is SQIVND (reference sequence). The CDR3 region has the DNA TGTGCCAGTAGTATAGGTTTTGAGGGGGGGCGAGAGACCCAGTACTTC. This codes for CASSIGFEGGRETQYF.

The chain has TRBV10-3 and TRBJ1-2; 7 nucleotides align to TRBD1. V trimming: 6 bases; J trimming: 5 bases; junction bases outside the gene matches: 3. Germline loops: CDR1 ENHRY, CDR2 SYGVKD. CDR3 size: 12 residues. In nucleotides, the CDR3 is TGTGCCATCAGACCGACAGGGTATGGCTACACCTTC. It translates to CAIRPTGYGYTF.

The J gene is TRBJ2-7, the V gene TRBV4-3, with TRBD1 matching 10 bases. The germline gives CDR1 LGHNA, CDR2 YSLEER. CDR3 size: 16 residues. J lost 6 bases, V lost 0 bases, and 8 bases had no gene match. CDR3 coding DNA: TGCGCCAGCAGCCAAGATGGGGGGACAGGGGTAAGCGAGCAGTACTTC. Amino acid sequence: CASSQDGGTGVSEQYF.

The J gene is TRBJ2-5, the V gene TRBV9; 7 nucleotides match TRBD1. Germline CDR1 reads SGDLS; CDR2 reads YYNGEE. There are 17 residues in the CDR3. Germline trimming cut 0 bases from V and 2 bases from J; bases unmatched to any gene: 10. The CDR3: CASSVALRQGEQETQYF. CDR3 DNA sequence: TGTGCCAGCAGCGTAGCCCTTCGACAGGGTGAACAAGAGACCCAGTACTTC.

As for this clone: Other DNA variants within this sample encode the same CDR3. The chain links TRBV7-9 to TRBJ1-1; D remains unclear. The germline CDR1 and CDR2 sequences are SEHNR and FQNEAQ (reference sequence). V lost 1 base to trimming and J lost 6 bases, with 6 bases between them. The length of the CDR3 is 12 residues. CDR3: CASSLGGAEAFF. The CDR3 region has the DNA TGTGCCAGCAGCTTAGGGGGAGCTGAAGCTTTCTTT.

The chain couples TRBV7-9 to TRBJ1-1, with D unclear. Looked up from germline, CDR1 is SEHNR and CDR2 is FQNEAQ (reference sequence). V was trimmed by 5 bases and J by 1 base, leaving 8 bases between them. The CDR3 is 13 residues long. CDR3: CASSKNRNTEAFF. CDR3 nucleotides: TGTGCCAGCAGCAAAAACAGGAACACTGAAGCTTTCTTT.

The V call is TRBV28, the J call TRBJ1-1; a possible D gene is TRBD1 (5 bases). CDR1 and CDR2 (germline): MDHEN, SYDVKM. Trimming left V 3 bases short and J 1 base short, with 9 bases between. The CDR3 consists of 14 residues. The CDR3 DNA follows: TGTGCCAGCAGTTTCCATCAGGGGAACACTGAAGCTTTCTTT. This codes for CASSFHQGNTEAFF.

In this sample, this clone turned up a few times. The chain uses TRBV6-5 and TRBJ2-7; possibly TRBD1 for D (5 bases). V lost 0 bases to trimming and J lost 0 bases, with 9 bases between them. The CDR3 length is 15 residues. Germline V gene lookup returns CDR1 MNHEY and CDR2 SVGAGI. This chain's CDR3 is CASSYSQGYSYEQYF. In nucleotides, the CDR3 is TGTGCCAGCAGTTACTCCCAGGGATACTCCTACGAGCAGTACTTC.

J is TRBJ1-5 and V is TRBV30; unclear D gene. Trimming cost V 0 bases and J 0 bases, with 6 bases left between them. The CDR3 length is 14 residues. Germline V gene data show CDR1 as GTSNPN and CDR2 as SVGIG (reference sequence). Written as DNA, the CDR3 is TGTGCCTGGAGTGTACTATCTAGCAATCAGCCCCAGCATTTT. This sequence encodes CAWSVLSSNQPQHF.

The chain recombines TRBV28 with TRBJ1-5; D gene uncertain. Germline V gene lookup returns CDR1 MDHEN and CDR2 SYDVKM. V lost 1 base to trimming and J lost 9 bases, with 7 bases between them. The CDR3 runs 12 residues. The CDR3 here is CASSLLPGPQHF. The CDR3 region has the DNA TGTGCCAGCAGTTTATTGCCAGGGCCCCAGCATTTT. Filled out from reference TRBV28 and TRBJ1-5, the complete variable domain reads DVKVTQSSRYLVKRTGEKVFLECVQDMDHENMFWYRQDPGLGLRLIYFSYDVKMKEKGDIPEGYSVSREKKERFSLILESASTNQTSMYLCASSLLPGPQHFGDGTRLSIL.

The gene calls are TRBV5-1 and TRBJ2-1; TRBD1 aligns across 7 bases. V shed 4 bases, J shed 5 bases, and the junction held 6 bases outside the gene matches. Germline lookup yields CDR1 SGHRS and CDR2 YFSETQ. The length of the CDR3 is 14 residues. CDR3 coding DNA: TGCGCCAGCAGCCGCGTTACAGGGGACAATGAGCAGTTCTTC. This encodes CASSRVTGDNEQFF.

The chain joins TRBV5-5 to TRBJ1-4; D may be TRBD1 (5 bases). The V end was cut by 4 bases, the J end by 3 bases, with 7 bases between. Germline CDR1 and CDR2: SGHKS and YYEKEE (reference sequence). The CDR3 extends over 13 amino acids. CDR3 residues: CASSGTPNEKLFF. The CDR3, as DNA: TGTGCCAGCAGCGGGACTCCTAATGAAAAACTGTTTTTT.

The chain joins TRBV28 to TRBJ2-7; 7 nucleotides align to TRBD2. With V trimmed by 4 bases and J by 4 bases, 10 bases remained unmatched. Germline-derived CDR1 and CDR2 are MDHEN and SYDVKM. This CDR3 is 15 amino acids long. CDR3 sequence reads: CASSSRGGGSYEQYF. As DNA, the CDR3 is TGTGCCAGCAGTTCCCGGGGTGGCGGGAGTTACGAGCAGTACTTC.

The count of this clone is one. The chain joins TRBV7-9 to TRBJ1-4; 8 nucleotides line up with TRBD1. V dropped 1 base and J dropped 5; count of bases not matched to a gene: 6. The CDR3 is 16 amino acids. CDR1 and CDR2 (germline): SEHNR, FQNEAQ (reference sequence). This chain's CDR3 is CASSLVAQGGNEKLFF. CDR3 nucleotides: TGTGCCAGCAGCTTAGTAGCACAGGGGGGAAATGAAAAACTGTTTTTT. The whole variable domain, remainder taken from reference TRBV7-9 and TRBJ1-4, is DTGVSQNPRHKITKRGQNVTFRCDPISEHNRLYWYRQTLGQGPEFLTYFQNEAQLEKSRLLSDRFSAERPKGSFSTLEIQRTEQGDSAMYLCASSLVAQGGNEKLFFGSGTQLSVL.

The V gene is TRBV4-3, the J gene TRBJ2-2; 8 nucleotides align to TRBD1. The trim removed 9 bases at V and 6 bases at J, leaving 9 bases unmatched. The CDR3 has 14 amino acids. Looked up from germline, CDR1 is LGHNA and CDR2 is YSLEER. CDR3 nucleotides: TGCGCCAGACCGGGACAGGAAATTGCCGGGGAGCTGTTTTTT. Protein: CARPGQEIAGELFF.

The chain recombines TRBV5-1 with TRBJ2-6, with 7 positions matching TRBD1. The V and J ends lost 3 bases and 3 bases, in that order; junction bases with no gene match: 9. Germline V gene data show CDR1 as SGHRS and CDR2 as YFSETQ. The CDR3 is 17 residues long. This chain's CDR3 is CASSYTTRQGGANVLTF. The CDR3 DNA is TGCGCCAGCAGCTACACTACCCGACAGGGTGGGGCCAACGTCCTGACTTTC.

The chain carries TRBV27 and TRBJ1-5, with TRBD1 as a possible D gene (5 bases). Trimming removed 6 bases from V and 1 base from J, with 10 bases in between. The CDR3 is 14 amino acids. Germline lookup yields CDR1 MNHEY and CDR2 SMNVEV (reference sequence). The CDR3 region has the DNA TGTGCCAGCAGGGGAGGGACGAGCAATCAGCCCCAGCATTTT. Its translation: CASRGGTSNQPQHF.